The present entry profiles one T cell receptor (beta chain) with its context. What antigen it recognizes has not been identified. Per-base qualities were not stored, and no clone one base away is much larger. There are 19 amino acids in the CDR3, from cysteine to phenylalanine inclusive. Only the CDR3 portion is preserved as DNA: 57 bases, with reading frame beginning at the first base. These data belong to a study of lymphopenia after photon versus proton radiotherapy (dated by TCRdb to the late 2010s). At the level of the whole study: The immunological effects of photon versus proton radiation therapy were compared in patients with gastrointestinal tumors who developed high-grade lymphopenia. The 20 or so patients in the cohort had gastrointestinal tumors, were treated with either photon or proton therapy, and subsequently developed lymphopenia. The study aimed to characterize how the two radiation modalities differ in their impact on the immune system.

Results the study describes overall, beyond this receptor: Across the cohort, a larger post-nadir drop in TCR diversity was inversely correlated with overall survival time among patients who died. After the lymphocyte count nadir, oligoclonal expansion, especially of CD8+ Temra cells, was observed in photon-treated repertoires, and the drop in diversity was driven by this expansion. The survival association was assessed only in patients who died, and better survival with proton therapy was presented by the authors as a possibility rather than a demonstrated result. During treatment, patients who received photon therapy lost naive T cells and TCR diversity and gained effector/memory populations, whereas patients who received proton therapy remained relatively stable.

Libraries were built with the immunoSEQ multiplex PCR assay. Alongside multiparametric flow cytometry, deep sequencing of rearranged TCR beta loci was used to profile the T cell repertoires. What TCRdb holds here is the immuneACCESS table cut down to in-frame rearrangements. Part of the clones is not present; checked against another copy, under half of the missing clones reflect an unresolved V gene, and the others are unexplained. This sample is represented by some 29,000 clones; about 87% of them were singletons. About 50% of the sample comes from the top ten. The chain employs TRBV21-1 and TRBJ1-4; the listed D gene, TRBD1, was not tested against the DNA. TRBV21-1 is labeled a pseudogene. The material sequenced was peripheral blood, taken from a patient treated with proton-based radiotherapy. This TCR was recovered from a woman in her sixties or seventies with cholangiocarcinoma. Some clones in this sample may be carry-over from other donors' samples. The CDR3 reads as follows: CASITTGQGLRSSNEKLFF. Here is the DNA: TGTGCCAGCATCACAACGGGACAGGGCCTTCGCTCTTCTAATGAAAAACTGTTTTTT.